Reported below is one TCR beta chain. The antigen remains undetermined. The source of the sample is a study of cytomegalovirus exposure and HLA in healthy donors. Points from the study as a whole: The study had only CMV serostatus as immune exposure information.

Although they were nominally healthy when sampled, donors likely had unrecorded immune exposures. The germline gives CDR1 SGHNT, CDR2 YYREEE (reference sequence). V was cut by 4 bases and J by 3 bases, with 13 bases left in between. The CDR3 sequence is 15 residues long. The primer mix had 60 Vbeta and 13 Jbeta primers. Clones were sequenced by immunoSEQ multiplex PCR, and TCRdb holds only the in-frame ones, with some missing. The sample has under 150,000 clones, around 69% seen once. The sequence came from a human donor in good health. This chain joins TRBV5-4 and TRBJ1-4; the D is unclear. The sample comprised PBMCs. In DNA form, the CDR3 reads TGTGCCAGCAGCGAGGACTCCACGGCTAATGAAAAACTGTTTTTT. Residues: CASSEDSTANEKLFF.